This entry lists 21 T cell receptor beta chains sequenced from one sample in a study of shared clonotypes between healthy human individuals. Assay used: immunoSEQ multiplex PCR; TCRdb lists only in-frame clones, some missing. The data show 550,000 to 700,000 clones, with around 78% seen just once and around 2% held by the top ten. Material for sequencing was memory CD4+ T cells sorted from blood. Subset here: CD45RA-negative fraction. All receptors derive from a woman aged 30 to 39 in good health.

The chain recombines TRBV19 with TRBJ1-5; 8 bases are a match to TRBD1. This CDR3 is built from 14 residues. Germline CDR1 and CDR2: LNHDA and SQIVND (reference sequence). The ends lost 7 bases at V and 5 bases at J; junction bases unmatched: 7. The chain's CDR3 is CASMGTGGDQPQHF. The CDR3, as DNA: TGTGCCAGTATGGGGACAGGAGGGGATCAGCCCCAGCATTTT.

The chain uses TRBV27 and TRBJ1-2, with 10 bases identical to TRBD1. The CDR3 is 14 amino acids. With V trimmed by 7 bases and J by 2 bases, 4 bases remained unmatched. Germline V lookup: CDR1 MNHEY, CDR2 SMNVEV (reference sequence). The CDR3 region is CASNPGQGNYGYTF. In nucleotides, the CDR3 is TGTGCCAGCAATCCGGGACAGGGGAACTATGGCTACACCTTC.

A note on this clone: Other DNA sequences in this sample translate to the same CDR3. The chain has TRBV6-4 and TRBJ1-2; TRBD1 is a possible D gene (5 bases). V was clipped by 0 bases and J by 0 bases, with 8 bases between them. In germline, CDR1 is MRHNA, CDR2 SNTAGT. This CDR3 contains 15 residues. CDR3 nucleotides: TGTGCCAGCAGTGACTCTCCGACAGCTAACTATGGCTACACCTTC. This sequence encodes CASSDSPTANYGYTF.

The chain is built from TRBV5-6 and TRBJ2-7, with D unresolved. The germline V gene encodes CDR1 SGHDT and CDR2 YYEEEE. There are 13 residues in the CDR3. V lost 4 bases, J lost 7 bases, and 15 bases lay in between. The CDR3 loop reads CASSVGRTGEQYF. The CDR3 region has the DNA TGTGCCAGCAGCGTGGGCCGAACTGGAGAGCAGTACTTC.

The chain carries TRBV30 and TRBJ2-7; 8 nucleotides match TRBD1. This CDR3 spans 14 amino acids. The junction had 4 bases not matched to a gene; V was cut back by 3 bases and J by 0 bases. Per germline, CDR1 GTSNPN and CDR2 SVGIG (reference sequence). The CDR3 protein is CAWSRGPSSYEQYF. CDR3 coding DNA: TGTGCCTGGAGCAGGGGGCCCAGCTCCTACGAGCAGTACTTC.

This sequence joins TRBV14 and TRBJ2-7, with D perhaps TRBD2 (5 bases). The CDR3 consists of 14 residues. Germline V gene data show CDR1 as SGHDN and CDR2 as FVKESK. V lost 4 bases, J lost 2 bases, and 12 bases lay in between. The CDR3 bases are TGTGCCAGCAGCCTCGGGAAACCACCCTACGAGCAGTACTTC. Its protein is CASSLGKPPYEQYF. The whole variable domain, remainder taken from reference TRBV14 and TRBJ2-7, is EAGVTQFPSHSVIEKGQTVTLRCDPISGHDNLYWYRRVMGKEIKFLLHFVKESKQDESGMPNNRFLAERTGGTYSTLKVQPAELEDSGVYFCASSLGKPPYEQYFGPGTRLTVT.

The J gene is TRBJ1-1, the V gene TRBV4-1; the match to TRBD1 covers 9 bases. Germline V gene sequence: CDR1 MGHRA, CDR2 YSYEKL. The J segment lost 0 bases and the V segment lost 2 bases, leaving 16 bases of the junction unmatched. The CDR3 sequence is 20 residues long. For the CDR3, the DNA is TGCGCCAGCAGCCAACCCCCCGGGGTGAGACAGGGGGGCATGAACACTGAAGCTTTCTTT. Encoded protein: CASSQPPGVRQGGMNTEAFF.

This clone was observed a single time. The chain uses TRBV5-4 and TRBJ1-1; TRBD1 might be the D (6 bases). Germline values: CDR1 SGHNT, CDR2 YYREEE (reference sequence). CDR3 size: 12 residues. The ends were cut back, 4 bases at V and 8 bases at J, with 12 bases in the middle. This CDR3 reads CASSALQGEAFF. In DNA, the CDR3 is TGTGCCAGCAGCGCACTTCAGGGGGAAGCTTTCTTT. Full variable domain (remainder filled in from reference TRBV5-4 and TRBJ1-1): ETGVTQSPTHLIKTRGQQVTLRCSSQSGHNTVSWYQQALGQGPQFIFQYYREEENGRGNFPPRFSGLQFPNYSSELNVNALELDDSALYLCASSALQGEAFFGQGTRLTVV.

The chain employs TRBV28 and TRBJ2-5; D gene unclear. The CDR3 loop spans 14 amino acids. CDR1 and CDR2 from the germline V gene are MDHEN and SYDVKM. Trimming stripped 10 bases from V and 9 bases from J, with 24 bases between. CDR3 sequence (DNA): TGTGCCACCCTTCAAGAGGCCAATGCATGGTCCCAGTACTTC. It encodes CATLQEANAWSQYF.

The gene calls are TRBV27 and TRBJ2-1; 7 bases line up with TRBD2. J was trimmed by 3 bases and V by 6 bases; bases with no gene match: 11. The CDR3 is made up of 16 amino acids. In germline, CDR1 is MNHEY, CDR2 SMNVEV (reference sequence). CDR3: CASSGLVRKSYNEQFF. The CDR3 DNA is TGTGCCAGCAGCGGACTAGTCCGAAAGAGCTACAATGAGCAGTTCTTC.

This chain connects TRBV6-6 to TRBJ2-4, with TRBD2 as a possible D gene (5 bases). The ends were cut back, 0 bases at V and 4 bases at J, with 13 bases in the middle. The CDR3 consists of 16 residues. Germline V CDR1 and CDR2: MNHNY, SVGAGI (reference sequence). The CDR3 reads CASSYSRRTEKNIQYF. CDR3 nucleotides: TGTGCCAGCAGTTACTCGAGGAGGACGGAAAAAAACATTCAGTACTTC.

The CDR3 protein is CASSQQVSVEAFF. The CDR3 coding sequence is TGTGCCAGCAGCCAACAGGTTTCGGTGGAAGCTTTCTTT. The genes are TRBV11-3 and TRBJ1-1; tentatively, D is TRBD1 (5 bases). The germline CDR1 and CDR2 sequences are SGHNT and YENEEA. This CDR3 is built from 13 residues. With 5 bases removed from V and 8 bases from J, the gap between germline ends came to 15 bases. Variable domain in full (rest from reference TRBV11-3 and TRBJ1-1): EAGVVQSPRYKIIEKKQPVAFWCNPISGHNTLYWYLQNLGQGPELLIRYENEEAVDDSQLPKDRFSAERLKGVDSTLKIQPAELGDSAVYLCASSQQVSVEAFFGQGTRLTVV.

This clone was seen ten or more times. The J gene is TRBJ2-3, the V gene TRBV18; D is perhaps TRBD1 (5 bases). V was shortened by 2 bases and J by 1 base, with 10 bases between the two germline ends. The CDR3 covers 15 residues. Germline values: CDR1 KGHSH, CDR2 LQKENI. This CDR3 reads CASSPDSAGTDTQYF. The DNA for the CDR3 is TGTGCCAGCTCACCAGACAGCGCGGGCACAGATACGCAGTATTTT.

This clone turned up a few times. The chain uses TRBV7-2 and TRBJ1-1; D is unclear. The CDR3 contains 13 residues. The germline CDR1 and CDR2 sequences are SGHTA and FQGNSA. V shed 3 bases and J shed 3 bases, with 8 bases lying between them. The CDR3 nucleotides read TGTGCCAGCAGCTTGTACAGACACACTGAAGCTTTCTTT. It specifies CASSLYRHTEAFF.

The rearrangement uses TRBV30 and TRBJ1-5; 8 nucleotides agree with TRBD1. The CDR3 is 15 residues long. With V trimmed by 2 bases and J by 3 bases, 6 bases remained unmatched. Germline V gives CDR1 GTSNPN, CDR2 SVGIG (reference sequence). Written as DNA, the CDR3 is TGTGCCTGGAGTCCGGGACAGGCGTACAATCAGCCCCAGCATTTT. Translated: CAWSPGQAYNQPQHF.

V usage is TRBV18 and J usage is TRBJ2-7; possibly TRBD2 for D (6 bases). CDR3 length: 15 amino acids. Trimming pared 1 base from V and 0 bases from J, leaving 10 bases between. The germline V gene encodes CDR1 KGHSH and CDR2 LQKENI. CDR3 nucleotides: TGTGCCAGCTCACCACTCCAGGGACTCTCCTACGAGCAGTACTTC. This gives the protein CASSPLQGLSYEQYF.

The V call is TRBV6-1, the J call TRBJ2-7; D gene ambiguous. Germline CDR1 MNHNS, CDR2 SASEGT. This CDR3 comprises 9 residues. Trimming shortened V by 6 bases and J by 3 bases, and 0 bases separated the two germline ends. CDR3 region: CASSYEQYF. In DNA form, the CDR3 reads TGTGCCAGCAGCTACGAGCAGTACTTC.

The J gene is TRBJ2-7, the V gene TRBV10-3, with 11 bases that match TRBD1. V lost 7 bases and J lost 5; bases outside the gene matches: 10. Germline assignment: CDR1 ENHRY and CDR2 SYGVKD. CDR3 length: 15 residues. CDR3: CAIKPGTGGAHEQYF. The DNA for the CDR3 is TGTGCCATCAAGCCTGGGACAGGGGGTGCCCACGAGCAGTACTTC.

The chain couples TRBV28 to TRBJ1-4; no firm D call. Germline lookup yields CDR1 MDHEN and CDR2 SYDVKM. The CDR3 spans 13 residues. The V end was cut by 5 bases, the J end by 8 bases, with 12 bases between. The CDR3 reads CASSPSVGEKLFF. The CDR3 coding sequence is TGTGCCAGCAGTCCCTCGGTCGGGGAAAAACTGTTTTTT.

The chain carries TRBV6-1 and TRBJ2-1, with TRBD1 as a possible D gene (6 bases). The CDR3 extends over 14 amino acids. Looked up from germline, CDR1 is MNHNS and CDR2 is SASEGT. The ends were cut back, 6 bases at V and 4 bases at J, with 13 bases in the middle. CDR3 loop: CASRGQGIYNEQFF. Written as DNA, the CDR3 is TGTGCCAGCAGGGGGCAGGGGATTTACAATGAGCAGTTCTTC.

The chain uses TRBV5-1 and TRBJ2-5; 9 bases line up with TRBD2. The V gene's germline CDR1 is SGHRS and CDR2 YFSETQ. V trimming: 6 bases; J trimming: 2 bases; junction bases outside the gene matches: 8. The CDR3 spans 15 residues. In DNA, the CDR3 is TGCGCCAGCACCCCGACTAGCGGAGCACAAGAGACCCAGTACTTC. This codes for CASTPTSGAQETQYF.